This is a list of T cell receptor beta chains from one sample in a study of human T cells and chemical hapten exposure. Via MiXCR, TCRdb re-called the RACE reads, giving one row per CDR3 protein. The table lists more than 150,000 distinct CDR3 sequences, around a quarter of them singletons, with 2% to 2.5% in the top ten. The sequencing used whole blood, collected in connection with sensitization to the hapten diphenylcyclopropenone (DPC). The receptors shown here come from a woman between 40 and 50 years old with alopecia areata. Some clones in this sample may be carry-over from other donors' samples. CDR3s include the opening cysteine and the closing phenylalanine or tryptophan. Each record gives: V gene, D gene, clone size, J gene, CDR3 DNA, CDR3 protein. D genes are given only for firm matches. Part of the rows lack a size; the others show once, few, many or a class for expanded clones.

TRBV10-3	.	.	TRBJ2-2	TGTGCCATCAGTGCCAGGGCTACCGGGGAGCTGTTTTTT	CAISARATGELFF
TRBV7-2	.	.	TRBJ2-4	TGTGCCAGCAGCTTAGTGGGCATTCAGTACTTC	CASSLVGIQYF
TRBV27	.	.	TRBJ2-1	TGTGCCAGCAGTCTCTGGAACGCCGGGGGTGAGCAGTTCTTC	CASSLWNAGGEQFF
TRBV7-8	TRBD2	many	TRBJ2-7	TGTGCCAGCAGCCCCACTAGCGGGAGGCCGCGCGAGCAGTACTTC	CASSPTSGRPREQYF
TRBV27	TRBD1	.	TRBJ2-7	TGTGCCAGCCGACCTATGACAGGGTTAGCCTACGAGCAGTACTTC	CASRPMTGLAYEQYF
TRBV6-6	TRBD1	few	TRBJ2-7	TGTGCCAGCACCCAATCCGGGACAGACCCCTCCGAGGAGCAGTACTTC	CASTQSGTDPSEEQYF
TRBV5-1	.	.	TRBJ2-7	TGCGCCAGCAGCTTGGGGGTCTTGGGCAGATCCTCCTACGAGCAGTACTTC	CASSLGVLGRSSYEQYF
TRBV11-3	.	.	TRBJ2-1	TGTGCCAGCAGCCCTAGCAATTACAATGAGCAGTTCTTC	CASSPSNYNEQFF
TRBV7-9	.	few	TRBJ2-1	TGTGCCAGCAGCCCCCGGTTGGACAGCTCCTACAATGAGCAGTTCTTC	CASSPRLDSSYNEQFF
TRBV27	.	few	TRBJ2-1	TGTGCCAGCAGTGGACGGAGCAATGAGCAGTTCTTC	CASSGRSNEQFF
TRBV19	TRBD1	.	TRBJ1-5	TGTGCCAGTACCGGGGACAGTGTGTATCAGCCCCAGCATTTT	CASTGDSVYQPQHF
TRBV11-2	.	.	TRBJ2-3	TGTGCCAGCAGCTTTTTGCGCACAGATACGCAGTATTTT	CASSFLRTDTQYF
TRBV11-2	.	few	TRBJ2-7	TGTGCCAGCAGCCCGTCGCTCGGACAGAGGCTCTACGAGCAGTACTTC	CASSPSLGQRLYEQYF
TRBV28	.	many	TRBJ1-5	TGTGCCAGCAGTCTGCGGACGACGGCGAGCAATCAGCCCCAGCATTTT	CASSLRTTASNQPQHF
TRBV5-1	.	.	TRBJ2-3	TGCGCCAGCAGCTTATGGGACCCAGATACGCAGTATTTT	CASSLWDPDTQYF
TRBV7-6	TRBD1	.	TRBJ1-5	TGTGCCAGCAGCTTATCGGGACAGGGGAATCAGCCCCAGCATTTT	CASSLSGQGNQPQHF
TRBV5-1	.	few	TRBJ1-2	TGCGCCAGCAGCTTTGAAGATAACTATGGCTACACCTTC	CASSFEDNYGYTF
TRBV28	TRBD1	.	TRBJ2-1	TGTGCCAGCACTCACGGTTCAGGACAGGGCCTCCATGAGCAGTTCTTC	CASTHGSGQGLHEQFF
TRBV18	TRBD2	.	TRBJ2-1	TGTGCCAGCTCACCGGAGGGTCGGACTAGAACGGATGAGCAGTTCTTC	CASSPEGRTRTDEQFF
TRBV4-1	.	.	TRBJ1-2	TGCGCCAGCAGCCAAGAAGAGACAGGATACTATGGCTACACCTTC	CASSQEETGYYGYTF
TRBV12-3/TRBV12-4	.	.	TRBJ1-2	TGTGCCAGCAGTTTACTATCCCGCGGCTACACCTTC	CASSLLSRGYTF
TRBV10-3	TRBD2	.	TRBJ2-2	TGTGCCATCAGCGGGACTAGGTCGAACACCGGGGAGCTGTTTTTT	CAISGTRSNTGELFF
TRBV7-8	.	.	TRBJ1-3	TGTGCCAGCAGCTTAGGGGCAGGTCTAATCACTGGAAACACCATATATTTT	CASSLGAGLITGNTIYF
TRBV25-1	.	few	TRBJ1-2	TGTGCCAGCAGTGGTCCTCTCGGAGCTAACTATGGCTACACCTTC	CASSGPLGANYGYTF
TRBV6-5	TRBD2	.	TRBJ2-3	TGTGCCAGCAGATCACCAACTAGCGGGAGCTCAGATACGCAGTATTTT	CASRSPTSGSSDTQYF
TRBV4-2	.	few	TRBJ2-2	TGTGCCAGCAGCCAATATTTCGGGGAGCTGTTTTTT	CASSQYFGELFF
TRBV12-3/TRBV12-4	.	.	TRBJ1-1	TGTGCCAGCAGTTGGGTATCGGGGACTGAAGCTTTCTTT	CASSWVSGTEAFF
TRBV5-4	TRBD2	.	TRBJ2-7	TGTGCCAGCAGCTTGACAACGGGCGGGAGGTACCCCTACGAGCAGTACTTC	CASSLTTGGRYPYEQYF
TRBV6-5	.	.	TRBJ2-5	TGTGCCAGCAGTTCGGGACTCCGAGGGACCCAGTACTTC	CASSSGLRGTQYF
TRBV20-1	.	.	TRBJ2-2	TGCAGTGCTAGAGATAGGCAGGCGGGGCCCGGGGAGCTGTTTTTT	CSARDRQAGPGELFF
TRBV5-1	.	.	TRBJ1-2	TGCGCCAGCAGCTTGTGGGACTCCAACTATGGCTACACCTTC	CASSLWDSNYGYTF
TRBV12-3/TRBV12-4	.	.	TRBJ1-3	TGTGCCAGCCGTCTCTCTGGAAACACCATATATTTT	CASRLSGNTIYF
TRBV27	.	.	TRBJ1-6	TGTGCCAGCAGTTTATCACAGAGATATTCACCCCTCCACTTT	CASSLSQRYSPLHF
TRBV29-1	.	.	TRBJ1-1	TGCAGCGTTGCAGGACAGTATCGGAACACTGAAGCTTTCTTT	CSVAGQYRNTEAFF
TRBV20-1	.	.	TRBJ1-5	TGCAGTGCTAGAGGGGAGAGCAATCAGCCCCAGCATTTT	CSARGESNQPQHF
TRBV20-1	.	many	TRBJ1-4	TGCAGTGCTTCGACAGTGGGTAATGAAAAACTGTTTTTT	CSASTVGNEKLFF
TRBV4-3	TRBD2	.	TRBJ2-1	TGCGCCAGCAGCCAAATCAGCGGGAGTACCTACAATGAGCAGTTCTTC	CASSQISGSTYNEQFF
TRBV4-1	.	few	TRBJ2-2	TGCGCCAGCAGCCAATCCCCTAGCGCCGGGGAGCTGTTTTTT	CASSQSPSAGELFF
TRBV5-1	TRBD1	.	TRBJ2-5	TGCGCCAGCAGCCCTGGGGACAGTCAAGAGACCCAGTACTTC	CASSPGDSQETQYF
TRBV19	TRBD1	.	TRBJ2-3	TGTGCCAGTAGTATAGAAACCGGGACAGGGGACACAGATACGCAGTATTTT	CASSIETGTGDTDTQYF
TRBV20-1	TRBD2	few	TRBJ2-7	TGCAGTGCTAGAGATCATCTAGCGGGTCGGTCTTCCTACGAGCAGTACTTC	CSARDHLAGRSSYEQYF
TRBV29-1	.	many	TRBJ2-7	TGCAGCGTTGAATTGGGCGAGCAGTACTTC	CSVELGEQYF
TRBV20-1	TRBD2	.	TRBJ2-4	TGCAGTGCCCCAAAAGCATTACTAGCGGGAGGGGGCATTCAGTACTTC	CSAPKALLAGGGIQYF
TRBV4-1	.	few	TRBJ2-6	TGCGCCAGCAGCCAAGACTCCGTAGCTAGCCCTCTCTCTGGGGCCAACGTCCTGACTTTC	CASSQDSVASPLSGANVLTF
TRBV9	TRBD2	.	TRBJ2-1	TGTGCCAGCAGACCTGGACTAGCGGGAGGGAGCTACAATGAGCAGTTCTTC	CASRPGLAGGSYNEQFF